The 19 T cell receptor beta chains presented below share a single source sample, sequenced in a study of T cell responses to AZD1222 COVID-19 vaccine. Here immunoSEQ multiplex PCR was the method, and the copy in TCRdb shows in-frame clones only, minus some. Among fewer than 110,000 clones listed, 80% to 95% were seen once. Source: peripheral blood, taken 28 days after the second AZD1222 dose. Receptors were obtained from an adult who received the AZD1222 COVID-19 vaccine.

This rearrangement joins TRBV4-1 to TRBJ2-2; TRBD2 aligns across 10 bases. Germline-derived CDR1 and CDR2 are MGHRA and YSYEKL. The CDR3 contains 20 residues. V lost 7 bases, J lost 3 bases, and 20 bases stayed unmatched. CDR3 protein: CASTLGKLAGKHQDTGELFF. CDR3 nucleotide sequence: TGCGCCAGCACGCTGGGTAAACTAGCGGGAAAACACCAGGACACCGGGGAGCTGTTTTTT.

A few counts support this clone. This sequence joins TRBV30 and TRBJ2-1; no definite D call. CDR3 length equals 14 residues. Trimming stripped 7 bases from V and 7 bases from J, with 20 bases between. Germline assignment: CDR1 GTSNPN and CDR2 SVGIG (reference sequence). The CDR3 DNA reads TGTGCCTTGACTGACCCACTCGTTATAAATGAGCAGTTCTTC. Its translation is CALTDPLVINEQFF.

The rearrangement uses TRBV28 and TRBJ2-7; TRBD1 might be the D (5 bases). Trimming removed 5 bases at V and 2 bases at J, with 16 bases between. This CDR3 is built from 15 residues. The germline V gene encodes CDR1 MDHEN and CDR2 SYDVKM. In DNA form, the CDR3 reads TGTGCCAGCAGTGTAACGGACAAAAGGGCCTACGAGCAGTACTTC. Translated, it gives CASSVTDKRAYEQYF.

CDR3 sequence reads: CASSPGTGVLNQPQHF. The CDR3 DNA reads as TGTGCCAGCAGCCCCGGGACAGGGGTTCTGAATCAGCCCCAGCATTTT. This chain links TRBV7-8 with TRBJ1-5; 10 nucleotides align to TRBD1. Germline CDR1 is SGHVS and CDR2 is FQNEAQ. The CDR3 is 16 residues long. The J segment lost 4 bases and the V segment lost 5 bases, leaving 8 bases of the junction unmatched.

The CDR3 region is CASSLEGLPLHF. The CDR3 nucleotides are TGTGCCAGCAGCCTGGAGGGGTTACCCCTCCACTTT. The chain recombines TRBV7-9 with TRBJ1-6; maybe TRBD1 (5 bases). Germline assignment: CDR1 SEHNR and CDR2 FQNEAQ (reference sequence). Trimming shortened V by 5 bases and J by 12 bases, and 11 bases separated the two germline ends. CDR3 length: 12 amino acids.

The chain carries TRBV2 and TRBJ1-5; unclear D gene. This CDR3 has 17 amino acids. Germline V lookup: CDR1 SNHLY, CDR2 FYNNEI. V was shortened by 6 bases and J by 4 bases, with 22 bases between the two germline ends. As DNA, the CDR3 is TGTGCCAGCAGCGGAAGGATTAGGCCAATATCTAATCAGCCCCAGCATTTT. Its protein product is CASSGRIRPISNQPQHF.

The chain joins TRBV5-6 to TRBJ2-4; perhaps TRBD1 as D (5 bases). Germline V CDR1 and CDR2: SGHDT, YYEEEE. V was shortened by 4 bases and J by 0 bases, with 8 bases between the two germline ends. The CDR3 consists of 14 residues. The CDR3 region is CASSPRVAKNIQYF. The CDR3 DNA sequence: TGTGCCAGCAGCCCCAGGGTAGCCAAAAACATTCAGTACTTC.

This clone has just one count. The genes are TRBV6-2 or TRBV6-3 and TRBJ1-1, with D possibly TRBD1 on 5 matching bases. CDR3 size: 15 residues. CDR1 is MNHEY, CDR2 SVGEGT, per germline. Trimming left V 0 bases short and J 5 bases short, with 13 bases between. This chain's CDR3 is CASSYSQGGWTEAFF. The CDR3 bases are TGTGCCAGCAGTTACTCCCAGGGAGGGTGGACTGAAGCTTTCTTT.

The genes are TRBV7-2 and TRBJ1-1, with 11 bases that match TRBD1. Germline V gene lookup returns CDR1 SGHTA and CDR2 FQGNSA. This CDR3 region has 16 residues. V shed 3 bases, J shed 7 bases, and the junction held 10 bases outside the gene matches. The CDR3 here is CASSFLGQGVLGEAFF. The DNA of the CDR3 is TGTGCCAGCAGCTTCCTGGGACAGGGGGTATTGGGTGAAGCTTTCTTT.

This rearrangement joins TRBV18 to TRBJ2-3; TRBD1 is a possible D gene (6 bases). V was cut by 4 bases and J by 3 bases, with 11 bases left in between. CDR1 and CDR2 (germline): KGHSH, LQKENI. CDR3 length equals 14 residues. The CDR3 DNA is TGTGCCAGCTCACTCTCCCAGGGGACAGATACGCAGTATTTT. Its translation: CASSLSQGTDTQYF.

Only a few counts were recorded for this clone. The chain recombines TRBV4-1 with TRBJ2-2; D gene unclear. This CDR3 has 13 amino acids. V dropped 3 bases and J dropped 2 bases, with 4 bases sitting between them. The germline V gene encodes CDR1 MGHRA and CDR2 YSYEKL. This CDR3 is CASSHLNTGELFF. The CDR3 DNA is TGCGCCAGCAGCCATCTCAACACCGGGGAGCTGTTTTTT.

CDR3 in DNA: TGTGCCAGCAGTGGGACTAGCGGAAACAATGAGCAGTTCTTC. It encodes CASSGTSGNNEQFF. V and J are TRBV25-1 and TRBJ2-1; TRBD2 agrees at 10 bases. CDR1 MGHDK and CDR2 SYGVNS come from the germline V gene. The CDR3 spans 14 residues. V was clipped by 4 bases and J by 5 bases; unmatched bases: 2.

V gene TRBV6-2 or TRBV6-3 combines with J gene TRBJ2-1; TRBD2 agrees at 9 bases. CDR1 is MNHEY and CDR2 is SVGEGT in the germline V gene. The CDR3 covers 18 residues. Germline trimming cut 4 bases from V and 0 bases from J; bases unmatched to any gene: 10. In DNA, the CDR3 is TGTGCCAGCAGTTCTTTCGCGGGGGGGAGGAGCTCCTACAATGAGCAGTTCTTC. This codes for CASSSFAGGRSSYNEQFF.

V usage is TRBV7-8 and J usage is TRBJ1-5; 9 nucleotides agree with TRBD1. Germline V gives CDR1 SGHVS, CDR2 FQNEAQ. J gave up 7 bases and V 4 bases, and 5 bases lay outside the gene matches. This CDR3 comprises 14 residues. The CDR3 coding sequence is TGTGCCAGCAGCTCAATACAGGGGGCACAGCCCCAGCATTTT. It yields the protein CASSSIQGAQPQHF.

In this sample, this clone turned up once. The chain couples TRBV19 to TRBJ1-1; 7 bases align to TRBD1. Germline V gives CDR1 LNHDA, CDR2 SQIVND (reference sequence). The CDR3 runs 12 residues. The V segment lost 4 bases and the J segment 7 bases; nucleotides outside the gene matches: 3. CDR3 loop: CASSKWDSEAFF. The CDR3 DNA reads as TGTGCCAGTAGTAAATGGGACAGTGAAGCTTTCTTT.

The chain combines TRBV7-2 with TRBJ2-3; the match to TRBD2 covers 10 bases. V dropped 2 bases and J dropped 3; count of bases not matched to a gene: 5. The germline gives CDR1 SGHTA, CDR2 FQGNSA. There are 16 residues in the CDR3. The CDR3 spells CASSLISGRATDTQYF. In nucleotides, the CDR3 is TGTGCCAGCAGCTTAATCAGCGGGAGGGCAACAGATACGCAGTATTTT.

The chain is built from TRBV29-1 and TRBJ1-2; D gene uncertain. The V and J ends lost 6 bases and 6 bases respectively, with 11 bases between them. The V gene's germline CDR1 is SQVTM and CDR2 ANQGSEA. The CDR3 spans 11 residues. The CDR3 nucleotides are TGCAGCGTCCCATATCTCGATGGCTACACCTTC. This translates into CSVPYLDGYTF. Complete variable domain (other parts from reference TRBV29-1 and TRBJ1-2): SAVISQKPSRDICQRGTSLTIQCQVDSQVTMMFWYRQQPGQSLTLIATANQGSEATYESGFVIDKFPISRPNLTFSTLTVSNMSPEDSSIYLCSVPYLDGYTFGSGTRLTVV.

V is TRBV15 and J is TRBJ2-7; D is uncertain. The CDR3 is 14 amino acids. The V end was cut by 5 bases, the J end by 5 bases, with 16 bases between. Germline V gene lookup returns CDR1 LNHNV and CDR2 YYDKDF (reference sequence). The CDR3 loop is CATSPPGQHDEQYF. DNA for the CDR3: TGTGCCACCAGCCCACCGGGCCAACATGACGAGCAGTACTTC.

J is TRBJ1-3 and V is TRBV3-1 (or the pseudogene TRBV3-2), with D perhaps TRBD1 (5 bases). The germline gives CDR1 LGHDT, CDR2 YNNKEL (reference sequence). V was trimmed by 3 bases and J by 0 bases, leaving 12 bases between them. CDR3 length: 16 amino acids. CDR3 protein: CASSQGQAGSGNTIYF. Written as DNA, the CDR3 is TGTGCCAGCAGCCAGGGGCAGGCCGGCTCTGGAAACACCATATATTTT.